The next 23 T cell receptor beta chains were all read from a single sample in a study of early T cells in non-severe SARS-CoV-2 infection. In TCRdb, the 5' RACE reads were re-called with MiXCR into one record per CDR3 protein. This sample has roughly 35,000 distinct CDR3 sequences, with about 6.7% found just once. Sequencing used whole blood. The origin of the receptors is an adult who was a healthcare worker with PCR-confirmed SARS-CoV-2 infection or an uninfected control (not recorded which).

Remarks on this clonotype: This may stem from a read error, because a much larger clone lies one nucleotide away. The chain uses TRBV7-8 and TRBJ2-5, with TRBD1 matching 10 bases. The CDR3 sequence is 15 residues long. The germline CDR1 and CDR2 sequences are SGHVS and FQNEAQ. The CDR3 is CAGSPGQGVVKTQYF. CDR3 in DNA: TGTGCCGGCAGCCCCGGACAGGGGGTTGTAAAGACCCAGTACTTC. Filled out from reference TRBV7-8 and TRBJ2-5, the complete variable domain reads GAGVSQSPRYKVAKRGQDVALRCDPISGHVSLFWYQQALGQGPEFLTYFQNEAQLDKSGLPSDRFFAERPEGSVSTLKIQRTQQEDSAVYLCAGSPGQGVVKTQYFGPGTRLLVL.

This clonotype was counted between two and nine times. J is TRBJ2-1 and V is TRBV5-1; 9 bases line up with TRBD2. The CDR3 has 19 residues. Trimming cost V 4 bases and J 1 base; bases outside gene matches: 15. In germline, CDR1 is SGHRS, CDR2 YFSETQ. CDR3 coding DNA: TGCGCCAGCAGCAGGAACGGAGGTAGCGGGAGCCTATCCTACAATGAGCAGTTCTTC. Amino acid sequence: CASSRNGGSGSLSYNEQFF.

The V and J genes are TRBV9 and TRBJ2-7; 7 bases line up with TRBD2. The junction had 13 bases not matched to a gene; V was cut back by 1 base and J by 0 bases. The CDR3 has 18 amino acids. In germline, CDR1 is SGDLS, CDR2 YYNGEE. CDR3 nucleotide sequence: TGTGCCAGCAGCGTAAGCTCTAGCGGAAGACTAAGCTCCTACGAGCAGTACTTC. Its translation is CASSVSSSGRLSSYEQYF.

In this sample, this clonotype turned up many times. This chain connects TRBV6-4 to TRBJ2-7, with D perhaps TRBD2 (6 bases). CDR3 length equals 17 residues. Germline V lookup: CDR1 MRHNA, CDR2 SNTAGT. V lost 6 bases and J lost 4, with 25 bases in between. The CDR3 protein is CASRDPTRGGIGYEQYF. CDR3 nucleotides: TGTGCCAGCAGGGACCCAACCCGTGGGGGGATTGGGTACGAGCAGTACTTC.

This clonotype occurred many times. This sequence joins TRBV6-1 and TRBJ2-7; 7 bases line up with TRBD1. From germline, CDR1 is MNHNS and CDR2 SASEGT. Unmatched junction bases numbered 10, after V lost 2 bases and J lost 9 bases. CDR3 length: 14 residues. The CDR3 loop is CASSERGGIRGQYF. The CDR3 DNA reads TGTGCCAGCAGTGAAAGAGGGGGCATTCGTGGGCAGTACTTC.

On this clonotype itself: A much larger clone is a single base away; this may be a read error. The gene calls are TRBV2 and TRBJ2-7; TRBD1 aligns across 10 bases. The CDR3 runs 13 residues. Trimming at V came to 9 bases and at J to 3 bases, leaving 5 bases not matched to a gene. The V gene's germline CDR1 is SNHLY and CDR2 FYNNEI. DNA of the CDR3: TGTGCCAGGGGGGACAGGGGCTACTACGAGCAGTACTTC. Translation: CARGDRGYYEQYF.

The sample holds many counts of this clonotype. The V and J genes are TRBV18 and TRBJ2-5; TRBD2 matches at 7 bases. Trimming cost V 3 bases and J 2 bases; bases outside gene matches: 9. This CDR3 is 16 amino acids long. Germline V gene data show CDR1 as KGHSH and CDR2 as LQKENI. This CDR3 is CASSPLPLADQETQYF. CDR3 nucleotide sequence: TGTGCCAGCTCACCCTTACCTCTAGCGGATCAAGAGACCCAGTACTTC.

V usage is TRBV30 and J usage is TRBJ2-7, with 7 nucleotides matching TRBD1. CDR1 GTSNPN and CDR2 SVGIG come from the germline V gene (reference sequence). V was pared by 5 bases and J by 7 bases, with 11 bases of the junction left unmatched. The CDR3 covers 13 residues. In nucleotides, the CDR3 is TGTGCCTGGGCCGGGACAGACCCTACGGAGCAGTACTTC. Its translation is CAWAGTDPTEQYF. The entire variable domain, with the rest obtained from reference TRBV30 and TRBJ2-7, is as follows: SQTIHQWPATLVQPVGSPLSLECTVEGTSNPNLYWYRQAAGRGLQLLFYSVGIGQISSEVPQNLSASRPQDRQFILSSKKLLLSDSGFYLCAWAGTDPTEQYFGPGTRLTVT.

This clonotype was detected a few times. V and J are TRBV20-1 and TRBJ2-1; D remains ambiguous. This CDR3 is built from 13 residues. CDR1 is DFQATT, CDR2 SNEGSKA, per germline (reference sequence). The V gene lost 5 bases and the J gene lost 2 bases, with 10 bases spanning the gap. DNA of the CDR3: TGCAGTGCTCTTGGGGTCACCTACAATGAGCAGTTCTTC. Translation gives CSALGVTYNEQFF.

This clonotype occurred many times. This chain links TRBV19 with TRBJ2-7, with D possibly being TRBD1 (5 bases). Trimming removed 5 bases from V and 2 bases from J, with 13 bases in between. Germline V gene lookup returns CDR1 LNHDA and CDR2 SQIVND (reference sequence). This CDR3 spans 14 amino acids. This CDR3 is CASSELDTAYEQYF. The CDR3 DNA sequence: TGTGCCAGTAGTGAGTTGGACACAGCCTACGAGCAGTACTTC. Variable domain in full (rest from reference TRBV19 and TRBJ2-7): DGGITQSPKYLFRKEGQNVTLSCEQNLNHDAMYWYRQDPGQGLRLIYYSQIVNDFQKGDIAEGYSVSREKKESFPLTVTSAQKNPTAFYLCASSELDTAYEQYFGPGTRLTVT.

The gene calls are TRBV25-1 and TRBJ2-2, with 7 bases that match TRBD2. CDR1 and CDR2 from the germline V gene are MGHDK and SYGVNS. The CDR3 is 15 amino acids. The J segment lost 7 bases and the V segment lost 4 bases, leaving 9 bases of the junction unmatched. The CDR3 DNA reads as TGTGCCAGCAGTGCCCCAGCGGGACTTGACGGGGAGCTGTTTTTT. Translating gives CASSAPAGLDGELFF.

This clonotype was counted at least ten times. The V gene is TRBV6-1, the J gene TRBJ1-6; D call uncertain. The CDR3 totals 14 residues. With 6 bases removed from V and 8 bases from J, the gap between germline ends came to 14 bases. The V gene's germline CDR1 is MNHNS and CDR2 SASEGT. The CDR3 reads CASRDWEEDSPLHF. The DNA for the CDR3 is TGTGCCAGCAGGGACTGGGAAGAGGATTCACCCCTCCACTTT.

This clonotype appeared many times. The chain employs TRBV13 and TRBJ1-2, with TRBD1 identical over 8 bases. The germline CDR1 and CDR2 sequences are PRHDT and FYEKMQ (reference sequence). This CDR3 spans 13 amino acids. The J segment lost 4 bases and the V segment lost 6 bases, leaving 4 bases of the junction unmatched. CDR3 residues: CASRRTGRYGYTF. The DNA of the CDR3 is TGTGCCAGCAGAAGGACAGGGCGCTATGGCTACACCTTC.

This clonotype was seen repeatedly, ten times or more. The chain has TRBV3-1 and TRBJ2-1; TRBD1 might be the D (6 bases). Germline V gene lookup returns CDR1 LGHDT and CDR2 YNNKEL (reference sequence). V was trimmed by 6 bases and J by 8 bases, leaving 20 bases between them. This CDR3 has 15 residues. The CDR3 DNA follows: TGTGCCAGCAGTCTCCGAGGGAGCCCAGGGGATGAGCAGTTCTTC. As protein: CASSLRGSPGDEQFF.

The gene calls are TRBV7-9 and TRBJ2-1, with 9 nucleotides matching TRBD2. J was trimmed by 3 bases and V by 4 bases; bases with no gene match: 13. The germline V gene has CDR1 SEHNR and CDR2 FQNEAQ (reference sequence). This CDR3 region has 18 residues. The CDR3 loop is CASSSRAGGPTSYNEQFF. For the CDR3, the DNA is TGTGCCAGCAGCTCCAGGGCGGGAGGGCCAACGAGCTACAATGAGCAGTTCTTC.

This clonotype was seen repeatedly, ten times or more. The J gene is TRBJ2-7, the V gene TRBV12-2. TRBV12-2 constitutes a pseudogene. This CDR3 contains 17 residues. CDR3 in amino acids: CASRPVEGSVDSYEQYF. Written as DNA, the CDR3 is TGTGCAAGTCGCCCGGTAGAAGGCTCGGTGGACTCCTACGAGCAGTACTTC.

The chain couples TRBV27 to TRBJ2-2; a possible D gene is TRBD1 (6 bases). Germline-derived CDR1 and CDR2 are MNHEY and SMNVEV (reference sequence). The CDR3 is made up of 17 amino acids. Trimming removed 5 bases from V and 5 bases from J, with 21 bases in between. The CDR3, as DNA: TGTGCCAGCAGTCCCAATAGGGGGACGGACCAGACCGGGGAGCTGTTTTTT. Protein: CASSPNRGTDQTGELFF.

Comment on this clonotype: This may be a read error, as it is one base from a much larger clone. The CDR3 region has the DNA TGCAGTGCTAGCACCTGGGACAGGGGATTTCACGGTGAGCAGTTCTTC. The encoded protein is CSASTWDRGFHGEQFF. The V gene is TRBV20-1, the J gene TRBJ2-1; 10 bases map to TRBD1. With V trimmed by 3 bases and J by 9 bases, 14 bases remained unmatched. Germline V CDR1 and CDR2: DFQATT, SNEGSKA (reference sequence). The CDR3 spans 16 residues.

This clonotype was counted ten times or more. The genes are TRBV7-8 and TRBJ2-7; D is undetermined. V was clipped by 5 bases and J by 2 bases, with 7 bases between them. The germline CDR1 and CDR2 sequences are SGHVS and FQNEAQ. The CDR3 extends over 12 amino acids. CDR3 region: CASSTDPYEQYF. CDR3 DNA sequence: TGTGCCAGCAGCACCGACCCCTACGAGCAGTACTTC.

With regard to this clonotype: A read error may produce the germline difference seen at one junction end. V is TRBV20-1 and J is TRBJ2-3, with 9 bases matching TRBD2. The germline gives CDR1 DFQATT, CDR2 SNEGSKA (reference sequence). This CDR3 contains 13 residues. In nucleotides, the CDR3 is TGCAGTAACAGACTAGCGGTAACAGATACGCGGTATTTT. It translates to CSNRLAVTDTRYF.

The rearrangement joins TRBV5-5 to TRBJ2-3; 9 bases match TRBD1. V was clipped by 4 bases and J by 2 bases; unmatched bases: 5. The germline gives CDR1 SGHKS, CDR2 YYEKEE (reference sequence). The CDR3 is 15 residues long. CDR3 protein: CASSDGQGHTDTQYF. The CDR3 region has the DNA TGTGCCAGCAGCGATGGACAGGGGCACACAGATACGCAGTATTTT.

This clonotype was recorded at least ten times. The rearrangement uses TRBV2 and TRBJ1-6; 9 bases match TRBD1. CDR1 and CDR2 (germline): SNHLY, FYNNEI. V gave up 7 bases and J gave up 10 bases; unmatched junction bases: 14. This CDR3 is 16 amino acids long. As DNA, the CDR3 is TGTGCCAGCAACAAGCCGTCCGGGACAGGGAACTCACCCCTCCACTTT. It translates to CASNKPSGTGNSPLHF.

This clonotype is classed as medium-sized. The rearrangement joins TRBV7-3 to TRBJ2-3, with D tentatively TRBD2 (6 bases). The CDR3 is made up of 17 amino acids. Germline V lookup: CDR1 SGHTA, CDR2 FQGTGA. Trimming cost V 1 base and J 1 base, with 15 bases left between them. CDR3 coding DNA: TGTGCCAGCAGCTTAATCGGAGGCGGAGGGGGCACAGATACGCAGTATTTT. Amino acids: CASSLIGGGGGTDTQYF.